The following is a T cell receptor beta chain sequence with its context. The antigen is undetermined. TCRdb fed the 5' RACE reads into MiXCR, producing one record per CDR3 protein. Among 700,000 or so distinct CDR3 sequences, around 8.3% were seen once, and the ten largest hold approximately 0.94%. The V end was cut by 6 bases, the J end by 1 base, with 19 bases between. CDR1 WNHNN and CDR2 SYGVQD come from the germline V gene (reference sequence). This CDR3 is built from 17 residues. The sample originates from a study of identical twins. Study results and caveats: The authors noted that invariant MAIT and iNKT cells could partly confound zero-insertion analyses. Twin pairs' shared out-of-frame alpha sequences were enriched in low generation probability. While abundant cord blood beta clonotypes carried fewer insertions, memory repertoires showed no such pattern.

This same sample was also part of a study on yellow fever vaccine responses in identical twins.

The sequence was obtained from a woman aged 18-30 years in good health. The chain combines TRBV10-1 with TRBJ1-3, with D hard to call. The source material was PBMCs. The CDR3 DNA reads TGCGCCAGCAGGACACAGCCGGGCGTACAATCTGGAAACACCATATATTTT. Its translation is CASRTQPGVQSGNTIYF.